This T cell receptor (beta chain) stems from a study of shared clonotypes between healthy human individuals. Findings and limits, study-wide: The study sampled only blood, and tissue repertoires likely differ. The diversity represented, both genetic and in exposure history, was limited by few donors.

Naive CD8 cells lacked CD45RO and underwent positive selection for CCR7, leaving out terminally differentiated effector memory CD45RA+ cells. Sequencing was performed with immunoSEQ multiplex PCR; in TCRdb, only in-frame clones are kept and a portion is missing. The sample includes around 1,900,000 clones, around 95% of them seen just once. Concerning this clone: Its antigen is not known.

Trimming pared 5 bases from V and 1 base from J, leaving 11 bases between. This CDR3 contains 14 residues. Germline CDR1 and CDR2: SEHNR and FQNEAQ (reference sequence). Sequencing was performed on naive CD8+ T cells from PBMCs. V usage is TRBV7-9 and J usage is TRBJ2-5; D unclear. This TCR came from a man between 18 and 29 years old in good health. Some clones in this sample may be carry-over from other donors' samples. The CDR3 region has the DNA TGTGCCAGCAGCCCCTCAGACGTCCAAGAGACCCAGTACTTC. Amino acids: CASSPSDVQETQYF.